This T cell receptor beta chain was profiled in a study of shared clonotypes between healthy human individuals. Clones were sequenced by immunoSEQ multiplex PCR, and TCRdb holds only the in-frame ones, with some missing. The data show about 2 million clones, with around 96% seen just once and around 1.1% held by the top ten. CD45RO-negative, CCR7-selected cells formed the naive CD8 fraction, which excluded terminally differentiated effector memory CD45RA+ cells. Germline loops: CDR1 LNHNV, CDR2 YYDKDF (reference sequence). The trim removed 3 bases at V and 5 bases at J, leaving 14 bases unmatched. This CDR3 is 18 amino acids long.

This TCR was sampled from a young man in good health. Sequenced: naive CD8+ T cells sorted from blood. The V call is TRBV15, the J call TRBJ1-5; 9 bases align to TRBD1. The CDR3 coding sequence is TGTGCCACCAGCAGGAAAGATCGGGGGACAGGGCTAGATCAGCCCCAGCATTTT. This translates into CATSRKDRGTGLDQPQHF.